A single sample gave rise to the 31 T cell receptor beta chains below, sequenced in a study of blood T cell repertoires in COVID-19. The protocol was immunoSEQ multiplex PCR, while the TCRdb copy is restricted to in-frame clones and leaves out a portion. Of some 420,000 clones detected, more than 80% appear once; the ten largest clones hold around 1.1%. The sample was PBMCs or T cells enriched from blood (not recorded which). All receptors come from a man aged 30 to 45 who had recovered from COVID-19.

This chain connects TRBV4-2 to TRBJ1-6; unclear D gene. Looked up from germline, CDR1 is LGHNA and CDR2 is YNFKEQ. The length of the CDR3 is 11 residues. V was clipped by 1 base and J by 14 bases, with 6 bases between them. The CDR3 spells CASSQATALHF. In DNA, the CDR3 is TGTGCCAGCAGCCAAGCAACGGCCCTCCACTTT.

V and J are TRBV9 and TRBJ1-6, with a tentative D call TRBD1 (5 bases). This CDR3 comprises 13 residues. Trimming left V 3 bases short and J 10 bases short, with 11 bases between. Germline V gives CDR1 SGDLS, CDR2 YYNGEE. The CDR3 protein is CASSAGERSPLHF. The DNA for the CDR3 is TGTGCCAGCAGCGCGGGGGAAAGGTCACCCCTCCACTTT.

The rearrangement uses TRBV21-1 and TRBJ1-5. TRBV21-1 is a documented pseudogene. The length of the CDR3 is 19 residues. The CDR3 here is CASSKVTPPRIQSNQPQHF. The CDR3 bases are TGTGCCAGCAGCAAAGTAACCCCTCCTAGAATTCAAAGCAATCAGCCCCAGCATTTT.

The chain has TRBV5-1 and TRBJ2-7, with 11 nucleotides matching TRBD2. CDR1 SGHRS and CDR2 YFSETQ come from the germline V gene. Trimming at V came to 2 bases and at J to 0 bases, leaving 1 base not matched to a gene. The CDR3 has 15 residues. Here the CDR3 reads CASSLLAGVSYEQYF. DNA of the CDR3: TGCGCCAGCAGCTTACTAGCGGGAGTCTCCTACGAGCAGTACTTC.

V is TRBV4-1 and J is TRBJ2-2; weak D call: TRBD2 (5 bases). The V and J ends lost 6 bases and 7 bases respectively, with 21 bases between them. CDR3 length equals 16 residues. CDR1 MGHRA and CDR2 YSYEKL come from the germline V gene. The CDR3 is CASSPSSPPRGGELFF. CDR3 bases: TGCGCCAGCAGTCCATCTAGCCCCCCCCGAGGCGGGGAGCTGTTTTTT.

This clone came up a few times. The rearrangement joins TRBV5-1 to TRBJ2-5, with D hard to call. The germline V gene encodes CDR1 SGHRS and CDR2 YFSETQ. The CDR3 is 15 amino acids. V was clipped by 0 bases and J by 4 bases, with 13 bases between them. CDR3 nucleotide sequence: TGCGCCAGCAGCTTGGGGTCGTCAGGAATAGAGACCCAGTACTTC. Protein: CASSLGSSGIETQYF.

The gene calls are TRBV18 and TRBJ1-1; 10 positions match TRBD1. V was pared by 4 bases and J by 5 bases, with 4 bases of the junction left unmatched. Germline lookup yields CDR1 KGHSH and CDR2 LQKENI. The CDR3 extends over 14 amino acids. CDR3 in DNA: TGTGCCAGCTCACGCGGGACAGGGGAAACTGAAGCTTTCTTT. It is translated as CASSRGTGETEAFF.

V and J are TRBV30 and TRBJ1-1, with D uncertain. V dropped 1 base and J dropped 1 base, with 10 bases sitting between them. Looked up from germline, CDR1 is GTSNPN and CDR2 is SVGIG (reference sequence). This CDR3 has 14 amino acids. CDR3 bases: TGTGCCTGGAGTGCATATAGTCCGAACACTGAAGCTTTCTTT. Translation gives CAWSAYSPNTEAFF.

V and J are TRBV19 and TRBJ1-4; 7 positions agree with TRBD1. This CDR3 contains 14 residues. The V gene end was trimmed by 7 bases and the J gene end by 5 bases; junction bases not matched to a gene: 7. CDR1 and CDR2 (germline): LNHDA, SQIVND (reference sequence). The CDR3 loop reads CASTRGRLNEKLFF. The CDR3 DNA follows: TGTGCCAGTACCAGGGGGAGGCTCAATGAAAAACTGTTTTTT.

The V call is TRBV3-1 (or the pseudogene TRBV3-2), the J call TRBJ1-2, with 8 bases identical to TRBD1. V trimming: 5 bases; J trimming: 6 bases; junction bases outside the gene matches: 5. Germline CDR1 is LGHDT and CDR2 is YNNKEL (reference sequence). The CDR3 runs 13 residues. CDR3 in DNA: TGTGCCAGCAGCTATCGGACAGGGAATGGCTACACCTTC. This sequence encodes CASSYRTGNGYTF.

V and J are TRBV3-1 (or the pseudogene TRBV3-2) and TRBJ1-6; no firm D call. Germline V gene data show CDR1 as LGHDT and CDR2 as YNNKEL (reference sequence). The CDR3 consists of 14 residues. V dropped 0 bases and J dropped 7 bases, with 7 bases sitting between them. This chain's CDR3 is CASSQDIRNSPLHF. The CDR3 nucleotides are TGTGCCAGCAGCCAAGATATCAGGAATTCACCCCTCCACTTT.

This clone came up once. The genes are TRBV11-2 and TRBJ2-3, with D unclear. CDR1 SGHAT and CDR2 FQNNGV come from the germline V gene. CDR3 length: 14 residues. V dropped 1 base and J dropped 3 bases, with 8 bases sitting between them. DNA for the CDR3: TGTGCCAGCAGCTTAGTTACTTGGACAGATACGCAGTATTTT. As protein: CASSLVTWTDTQYF.

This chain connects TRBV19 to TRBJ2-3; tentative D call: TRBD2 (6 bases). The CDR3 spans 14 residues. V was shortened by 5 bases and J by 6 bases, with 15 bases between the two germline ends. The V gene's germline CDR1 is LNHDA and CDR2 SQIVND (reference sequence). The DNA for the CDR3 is TGTGCCAGTAGTCTCCGGGACTTGGGGGATACGCAGTATTTT. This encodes CASSLRDLGDTQYF.

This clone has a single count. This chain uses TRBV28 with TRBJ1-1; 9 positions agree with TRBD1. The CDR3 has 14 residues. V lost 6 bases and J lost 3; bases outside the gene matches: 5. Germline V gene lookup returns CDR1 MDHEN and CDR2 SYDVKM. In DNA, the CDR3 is TGTGCCAGCAGGGGGGGACAGGGCGACACTGAAGCTTTCTTT. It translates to CASRGGQGDTEAFF.

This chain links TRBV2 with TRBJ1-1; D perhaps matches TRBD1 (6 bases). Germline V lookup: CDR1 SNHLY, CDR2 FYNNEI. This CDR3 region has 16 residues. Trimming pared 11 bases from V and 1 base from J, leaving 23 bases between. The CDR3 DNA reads TGTGCCCAAAAAACCTCGGGGGGGCGAGGGAACACTGAAGCTTTCTTT. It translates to CAQKTSGGRGNTEAFF.

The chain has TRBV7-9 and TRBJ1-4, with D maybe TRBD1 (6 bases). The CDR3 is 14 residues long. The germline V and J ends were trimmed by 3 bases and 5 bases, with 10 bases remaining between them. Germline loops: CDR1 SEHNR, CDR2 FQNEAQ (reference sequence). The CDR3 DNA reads TGTGCCAGCAGCTTCCAGGGGAAAAATGAAAAACTGTTTTTT. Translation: CASSFQGKNEKLFF. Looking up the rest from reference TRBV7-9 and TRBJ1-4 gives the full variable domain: DTGVSQNPRHKITKRGQNVTFRCDPISEHNRLYWYRQTLGQGPEFLTYFQNEAQLEKSRLLSDRFSAERPKGSFSTLEIQRTEQGDSAMYLCASSFQGKNEKLFFGSGTQLSVL.

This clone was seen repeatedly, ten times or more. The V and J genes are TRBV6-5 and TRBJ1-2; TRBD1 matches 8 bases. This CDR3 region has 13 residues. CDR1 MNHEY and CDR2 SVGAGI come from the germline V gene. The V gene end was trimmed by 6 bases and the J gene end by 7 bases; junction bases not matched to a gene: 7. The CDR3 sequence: CASRPDRDGGYTF. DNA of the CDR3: TGTGCCAGCAGGCCGGACAGGGACGGTGGCTACACCTTC.

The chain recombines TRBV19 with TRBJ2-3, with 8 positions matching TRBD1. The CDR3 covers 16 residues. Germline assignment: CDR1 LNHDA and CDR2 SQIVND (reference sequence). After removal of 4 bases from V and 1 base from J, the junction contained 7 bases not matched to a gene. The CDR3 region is CASSNRGTGGTDTQYF. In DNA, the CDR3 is TGTGCCAGTAGTAATAGGGGGACAGGAGGCACAGATACGCAGTATTTT.

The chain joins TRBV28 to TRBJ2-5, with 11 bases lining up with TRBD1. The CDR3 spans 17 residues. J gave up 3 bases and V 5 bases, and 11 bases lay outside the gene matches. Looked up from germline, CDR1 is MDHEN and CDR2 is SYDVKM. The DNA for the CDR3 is TGTGCCAGCAGTGGCTACCGCGGGACAGGGGGAGAAGAGACCCAGTACTTC. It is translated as CASSGYRGTGGEETQYF.

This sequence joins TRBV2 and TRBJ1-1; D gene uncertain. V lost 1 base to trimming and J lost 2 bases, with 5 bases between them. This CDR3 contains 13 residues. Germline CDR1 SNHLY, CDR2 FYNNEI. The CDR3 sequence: CASSEGGNTEAFF. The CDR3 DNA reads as TGTGCCAGCAGTGAAGGCGGAAACACTGAAGCTTTCTTT.

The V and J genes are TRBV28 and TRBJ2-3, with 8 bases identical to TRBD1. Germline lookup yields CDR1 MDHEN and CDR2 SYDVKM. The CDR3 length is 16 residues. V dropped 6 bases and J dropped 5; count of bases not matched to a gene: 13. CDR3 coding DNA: TGTGCCAGCAGGACCGCCCTCGGGACAGGCCAAGATACGCAGTATTTT. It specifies CASRTALGTGQDTQYF.

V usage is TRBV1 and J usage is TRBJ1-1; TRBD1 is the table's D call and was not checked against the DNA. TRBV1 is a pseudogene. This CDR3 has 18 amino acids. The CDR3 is CTSSQEGSPTGENTEAFF. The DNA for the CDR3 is TGCACCAGCAGCCAAGAGGGGTCCCCGACAGGGGAGAACACTGAAGCTTTCTTT.

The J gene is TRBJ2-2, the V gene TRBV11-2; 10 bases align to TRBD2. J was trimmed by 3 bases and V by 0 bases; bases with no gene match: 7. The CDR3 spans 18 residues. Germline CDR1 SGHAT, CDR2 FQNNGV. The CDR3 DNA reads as TGTGCCAGCAGCTTAGATCTAAGGCTAGCGGGAGACACCGGGGAGCTGTTTTTT. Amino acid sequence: CASSLDLRLAGDTGELFF.

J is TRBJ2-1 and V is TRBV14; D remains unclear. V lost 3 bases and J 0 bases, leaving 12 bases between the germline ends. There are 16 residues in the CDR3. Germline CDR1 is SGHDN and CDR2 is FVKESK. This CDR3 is CASSHADWNSYNEQFF. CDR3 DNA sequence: TGTGCCAGCAGCCACGCCGACTGGAACTCCTACAATGAGCAGTTCTTC.

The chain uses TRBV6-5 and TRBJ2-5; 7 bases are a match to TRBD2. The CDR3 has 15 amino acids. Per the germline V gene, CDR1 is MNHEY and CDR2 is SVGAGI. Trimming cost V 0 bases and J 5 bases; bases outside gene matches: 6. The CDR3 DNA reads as TGTGCCAGCAGTTACTCCTCGACTAGCCGGGAGACCCAGTACTTC. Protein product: CASSYSSTSRETQYF.

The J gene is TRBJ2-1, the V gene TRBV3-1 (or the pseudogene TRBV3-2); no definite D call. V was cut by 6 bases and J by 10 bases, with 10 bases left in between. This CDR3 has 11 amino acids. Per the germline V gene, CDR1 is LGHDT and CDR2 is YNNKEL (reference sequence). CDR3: CASSAVREQFF. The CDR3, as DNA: TGTGCCAGCAGTGCAGTCAGGGAGCAGTTCTTC.

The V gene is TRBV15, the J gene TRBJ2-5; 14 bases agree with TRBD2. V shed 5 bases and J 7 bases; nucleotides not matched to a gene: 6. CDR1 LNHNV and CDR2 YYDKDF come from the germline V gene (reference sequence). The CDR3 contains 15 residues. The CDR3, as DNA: TGTGCCACCAGCGCCGGGACTAGCGGGAGTGGGACCCAGTACTTC. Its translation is CATSAGTSGSGTQYF.

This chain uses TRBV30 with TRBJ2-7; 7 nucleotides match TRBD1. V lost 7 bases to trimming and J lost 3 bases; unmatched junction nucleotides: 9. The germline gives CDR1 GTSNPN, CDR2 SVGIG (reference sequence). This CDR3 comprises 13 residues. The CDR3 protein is CAYATGYNYEQYF. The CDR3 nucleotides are TGTGCCTATGCGACAGGGTACAACTACGAGCAGTACTTC.

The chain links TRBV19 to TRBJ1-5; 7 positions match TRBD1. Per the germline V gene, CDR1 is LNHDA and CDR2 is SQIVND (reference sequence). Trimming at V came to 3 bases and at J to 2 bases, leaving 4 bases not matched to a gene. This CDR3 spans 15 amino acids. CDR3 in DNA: TGTGCCAGTAGTATCGTAGGGGGCGGCAATCAGCCCCAGCATTTT. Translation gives CASSIVGGGNQPQHF.

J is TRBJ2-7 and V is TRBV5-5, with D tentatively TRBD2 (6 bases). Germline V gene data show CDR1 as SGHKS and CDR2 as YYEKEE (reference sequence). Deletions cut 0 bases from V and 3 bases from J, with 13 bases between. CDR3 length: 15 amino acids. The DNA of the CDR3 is TGTGCCAGCAGCTTGGTGGGTGGGAGGAGCTACGAGCAGTACTTC. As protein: CASSLVGGRSYEQYF.

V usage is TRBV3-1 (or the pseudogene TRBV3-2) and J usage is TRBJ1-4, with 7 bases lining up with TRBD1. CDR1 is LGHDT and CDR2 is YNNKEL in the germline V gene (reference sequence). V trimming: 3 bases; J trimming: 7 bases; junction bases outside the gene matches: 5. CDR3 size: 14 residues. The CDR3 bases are TGTGCCAGCAGCCAGTTCAGGGGGAGTGAAAAACTGTTTTTT. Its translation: CASSQFRGSEKLFF.